The next 22 T cell receptor beta chains were all read from a single sample in a study of blood T cell repertoires in COVID-19. Sequencing used immunoSEQ multiplex PCR; TCRdb keeps in-frame clones, though not all of them. Seen here are over 150,000 clones, 70% to 85% observed once, and the top ten hold 29%. Specimen: peripheral blood. Receptors were obtained from a woman aged 60-70 years with acute or convalescent COVID-19.

This clone has just one count. The chain employs TRBV18 and TRBJ1-1; D perhaps matches TRBD1 (6 bases). The ends were cut back, 6 bases at V and 1 base at J, with 15 bases in the middle. Germline V gene data show CDR1 as KGHSH and CDR2 as LQKENI. The CDR3 totals 15 residues. The CDR3, as DNA: TGTGCCAGCTCCAAGAGGGGGTCCCAGAACACTGAAGCTTTCTTT. Amino acids: CASSKRGSQNTEAFF.

The chain carries TRBV5-1 and TRBJ2-7; 11 nucleotides align to TRBD2. V lost 0 bases, J lost 0 bases, and 8 bases stayed unmatched. Germline values: CDR1 SGHRS, CDR2 YFSETQ. The CDR3 spans 18 residues. DNA of the CDR3: TGCGCCAGCAGCTTGGGACCGACTAGCGGGGCAAGCTCCTACGAGCAGTACGTC. Its protein product is CASSLGPTSGASSYEQYV.

The chain joins TRBV19 to TRBJ1-5, with D perhaps TRBD1 (5 bases). The V and J ends lost 5 bases and 0 bases respectively, with 11 bases between them. CDR3 length equals 15 residues. Germline CDR1 reads LNHDA; CDR2 reads SQIVND (reference sequence). The CDR3 protein is CASSEGRVSNQPQHF. The CDR3 coding sequence is TGTGCCAGTAGTGAAGGCAGGGTTAGCAATCAGCCCCAGCATTTT.

The chain uses TRBV6-1 and TRBJ1-5; D perhaps matches TRBD1 (5 bases). Germline V gene sequence: CDR1 MNHNS, CDR2 SASEGT. The length of the CDR3 is 15 residues. With 3 bases removed from V and 1 base from J, the gap between germline ends came to 10 bases. The chain's CDR3 is CASSDTRQSNQPQHF. The CDR3 nucleotides read TGTGCCAGCAGTGACACGAGACAGAGCAATCAGCCCCAGCATTTT.

The chain is built from TRBV7-6 and TRBJ1-3; D possibly corresponds to TRBD1 (6 bases). The germline CDR1 and CDR2 sequences are SGHVS and FNYEAQ. The CDR3 runs 17 residues. V was clipped by 4 bases and J by 0 bases, with 16 bases between them. This chain's CDR3 is CASSSRPDRFSGNTIYF. Here the CDR3 DNA reads TGTGCCAGCAGCTCGCGCCCAGACAGGTTCTCTGGAAACACCATATATTTT.

The chain couples TRBV6-1 to TRBJ1-1; D is unclear. The germline V gene has CDR1 MNHNS and CDR2 SASEGT. Trimming cost V 3 bases and J 0 bases, with 11 bases left between them. CDR3 length: 15 amino acids. CDR3 in amino acids: CASSEYFTVNTEAFF. The CDR3 DNA follows: TGTGCCAGCAGTGAGTACTTTACAGTGAACACTGAAGCTTTCTTT.

The rearrangement links TRBV12-3 or TRBV12-4 to TRBJ1-2; 8 bases match TRBD1. The CDR3 loop spans 13 amino acids. Unmatched junction bases numbered 7, after V lost 5 bases and J lost 8 bases. The CDR3 protein is CASSRGTGRGYTF. The CDR3 DNA follows: TGTGCCAGCAGTCGTGGGACAGGACGCGGCTACACCTTC.

The chain employs TRBV3-1 (or the pseudogene TRBV3-2) and TRBJ1-1; D is uncertain. V lost 0 bases, J lost 5 bases, and 7 bases lay in between. Germline values: CDR1 LGHDT, CDR2 YNNKEL (reference sequence). The CDR3 length is 13 residues. CDR3 coding DNA: TGTGCCAGCAGCCAAGATTCGGTTACTGAAGCTTTCTTT. Protein product: CASSQDSVTEAFF.

Points on this clone: The same CDR3 arises from other DNA sequences in this sample as well. J is TRBJ1-1 and V is TRBV5-1; D is possibly TRBD1 (6 bases). V lost 5 bases and J lost 2, with 10 bases in between. Germline CDR1 SGHRS, CDR2 YFSETQ. This CDR3 has 13 residues. CDR3 loop: CASRLQGNTEAFF. DNA of the CDR3: TGCGCCAGCAGACTACAGGGTAACACTGAAGCTTTCTTT.

This chain joins TRBV7-8 and TRBJ1-4; D might be TRBD1 (6 bases). The CDR3 covers 15 residues. Germline-derived CDR1 and CDR2 are SGHVS and FQNEAQ. V was shortened by 0 bases and J by 3 bases, with 8 bases between the two germline ends. In DNA, the CDR3 is TGTGCCAGCAGCTTAGCGGCAGGGGCTAATGAAAAACTGTTTTTT. Translating it yields CASSLAAGANEKLFF.

V gene TRBV7-2 combines with J gene TRBJ2-1, with 10 bases matching TRBD2. This CDR3 contains 16 residues. Germline assignment: CDR1 SGHTA and CDR2 FQGNSA. V dropped 1 base and J dropped 2; count of bases not matched to a gene: 2. The CDR3: CASSLVGTSAYNEQFF. The CDR3 region has the DNA TGTGCCAGCAGCTTAGTTGGGACTAGCGCCTACAATGAGCAGTTCTTC.

The chain carries TRBV3-1 (or the pseudogene TRBV3-2) and TRBJ2-2; 9 nucleotides line up with TRBD2. V shed 3 bases, J shed 3 bases, and the junction held 2 bases outside the gene matches. Germline V gene sequence: CDR1 LGHDT, CDR2 YNNKEL (reference sequence). There are 15 residues in the CDR3. As DNA, the CDR3 is TGTGCCAGCAGCCACGGACTAGCGCACACCGGGGAGCTGTTTTTT. This translates into CASSHGLAHTGELFF.

V usage is TRBV19 and J usage is TRBJ1-2; unclear D gene. Germline V lookup: CDR1 LNHDA, CDR2 SQIVND (reference sequence). V shed 5 bases and J shed 5 bases, with 15 bases lying between them. CDR3 length: 14 residues. CDR3 bases: TGTGCCAGTAGTCCCTTAGAGAGAGGGTATGGCTACACCTTC. Translation: CASSPLERGYGYTF. The complete variable domain, with remaining parts taken from reference TRBV19 and TRBJ1-2, reads DGGITQSPKYLFRKEGQNVTLSCEQNLNHDAMYWYRQDPGQGLRLIYYSQIVNDFQKGDIAEGYSVSREKKESFPLTVTSAQKNPTAFYLCASSPLERGYGYTFGSGTRLTVV.

This rearrangement joins TRBV10-2 to TRBJ1-4; weak D call: TRBD1 (5 bases). Per germline, CDR1 WSHSY and CDR2 SAAADI. V was cut by 7 bases and J by 7 bases, with 13 bases left in between. The CDR3 extends over 13 amino acids. This CDR3 reads CASKDRRVEKLFF. CDR3 coding DNA: TGCGCCAGCAAAGACAGACGCGTTGAAAAACTGTTTTTT.

The chain combines TRBV28 with TRBJ2-5; 8 positions agree with TRBD2. This CDR3 region has 15 residues. The V gene end was trimmed by 2 bases and the J gene end by 7 bases; junction bases not matched to a gene: 9. Germline CDR1 and CDR2: MDHEN and SYDVKM. The CDR3 loop is CASSLMAGGGGTQYF. For the CDR3, the DNA is TGTGCCAGCAGTTTAATGGCGGGGGGCGGAGGGACCCAGTACTTC.

The chain employs TRBV13 and TRBJ2-3, with 8 bases lining up with TRBD2. V dropped 4 bases and J dropped 3; count of bases not matched to a gene: 9. CDR3 length: 16 residues. In germline, CDR1 is PRHDT, CDR2 FYEKMQ (reference sequence). The CDR3 DNA reads TGTGCCAGCAGCTCCGACCGTGGACTAGCTACAGATACGCAGTATTTT. The encoded protein is CASSSDRGLATDTQYF.

V usage is TRBV2 and J usage is TRBJ1-5, with D unclear. V gave up 3 bases and J gave up 2 bases, with 2 bases separating them. This CDR3 is 12 amino acids long. Germline CDR1 is SNHLY and CDR2 is FYNNEI. The CDR3 DNA reads as TGTGCCAGCAGTGACGGCAATCAGCCCCAGCATTTT. Its protein is CASSDGNQPQHF.

The chain couples TRBV30 to TRBJ2-1, with 9 positions matching TRBD1. Germline CDR1 GTSNPN, CDR2 SVGIG (reference sequence). The CDR3 has 14 amino acids. J gave up 7 bases and V 3 bases, and 7 bases lay outside the gene matches. CDR3 region: CAWSAGTGRNEQFF. The DNA for the CDR3 is TGTGCCTGGAGCGCCGGGACAGGGAGGAATGAGCAGTTCTTC. Full variable domain (rest looked up from reference TRBV30 and TRBJ2-1): SQTIHQWPATLVQPVGSPLSLECTVEGTSNPNLYWYRQAAGRGLQLLFYSVGIGQISSEVPQNLSASRPQDRQFILSSKKLLLSDSGFYLCAWSAGTGRNEQFFGPGTRLTVL.

This clone was seen many times. The chain has TRBV18 and TRBJ2-1; 8 bases match TRBD1. Germline CDR1 is KGHSH and CDR2 is LQKENI. The J segment lost 2 bases and the V segment lost 3 bases, leaving 3 bases of the junction unmatched. The CDR3 is 15 residues long. CDR3 loop: CASSPYRGTYNEQFF. For the CDR3, the DNA is TGTGCCAGCTCACCGTACAGGGGGACCTACAATGAGCAGTTCTTC.

The chain couples TRBV15 to TRBJ2-7; perhaps TRBD2 as D (6 bases). The CDR3 loop spans 15 amino acids. The germline CDR1 and CDR2 sequences are LNHNV and YYDKDF (reference sequence). V was pared by 1 base and J by 0 bases, with 10 bases between. CDR3: CATSRVGGFSYEQYF. CDR3 coding DNA: TGTGCCACCAGCAGAGTTGGGGGGTTCTCCTACGAGCAGTACTTC.

J is TRBJ1-6 and V is TRBV27; D gene unclear. Germline V gene lookup returns CDR1 MNHEY and CDR2 SMNVEV (reference sequence). This CDR3 region has 16 residues. V was shortened by 5 bases and J by 2 bases, with 13 bases between the two germline ends. CDR3 sequence reads: CASSPTERTYNSPLHF. As DNA, the CDR3 is TGTGCCAGCAGTCCCACTGAGAGGACCTATAATTCACCCCTCCACTTT.

V is TRBV6-5 and J is TRBJ2-7; D call uncertain. This CDR3 comprises 13 residues. Trimming left V 2 bases short and J 0 bases short, with 5 bases between. The germline gives CDR1 MNHEY, CDR2 SVGAGI. The CDR3 sequence is CASSYTVSYEQYF. In DNA form, the CDR3 reads TGTGCCAGCAGTTACACTGTCTCCTACGAGCAGTACTTC.